Listed below are T cell receptor beta chains from one sample, sequenced in a study of response to subunit inactivated influenza vaccine. TCRdb ran MiXCR on the RT-PCR reads and lists one entry per CDR3 protein. The sample has roughly 500,000 distinct CDR3 sequences, approximately 16% seen once; the top ten hold 2.5% to 3.5%. The source was CD4+ T cells sorted from PBMCs, collected around 2 years after vaccination. All receptors come from a man aged 50 to 69 who received an inactivated influenza vaccine. CDR3s include the opening cysteine and the closing phenylalanine or tryptophan. The D gene is left open where the match is weak. Clone sizes are given selectively: once, few, many, or a class where the clone is expanded.

CDR3 protein,CDR3 DNA,clone size,D gene,V gene,J gene
CSARDRVTGELFF,TGCAGTGCTAGGGACAGGGTTACCGGGGAGCTGTTTTTT,few,TRBD1,TRBV20-1,TRBJ2-2
CASSLPSGGVEQFF,TGTGCCAGCAGTTTACCTAGCGGGGGGGTTGAGCAGTTCTTC,few,TRBD2,TRBV12-3/TRBV12-4,TRBJ2-1
CASGETGSNQPQHF,TGTGCCAGCGGAGAAACAGGGAGCAATCAGCCCCAGCATTTT,-,-,TRBV12-3/TRBV12-4,TRBJ1-5
CASSLAAGSLYNEQFF,TGCGCCAGCAGCTTGGCCGCGGGGTCCCTCTACAATGAGCAGTTCTTC,-,-,TRBV5-1,TRBJ2-1
CASSLARGMNTEAFF,TGTGCCAGCAGCCTCGCCAGGGGGATGAACACTGAAGCTTTCTTT,-,TRBD1,TRBV6-1,TRBJ1-1
CASSRDKISDTQYF,TGCGCCAGCAGCCGGGACAAAATATCAGATACGCAGTATTTT,-,-,TRBV5-1,TRBJ2-3
CASSLGRENEKLFF,TGCGCCAGCAGCTTGGGTCGGGAGAATGAAAAACTGTTTTTT,many,-,TRBV5-1,TRBJ1-4
CASSPQSRQETQYF,TGCGCCAGCAGCCCGCAGAGCCGTCAAGAGACCCAGTACTTC,many,-,TRBV5-1,TRBJ2-5
CASSKVIRGQGTSGHSYEQYF,TGTGCCAGCAGCAAAGTTATTAGGGGACAGGGGACTAGCGGCCACTCCTACGAGCAGTACTTC,few,-,TRBV21-1,TRBJ2-7
CASSLGTGANTDTQYF,TGCGCCAGCAGCTTGGGAACGGGGGCGAACACAGATACGCAGTATTTT,few,-,TRBV5-1,TRBJ2-3
CASSSRTRGLDEQFF,TGTGCCAGCAGCTCTCGGACCAGGGGGCTGGATGAGCAGTTCTTC,few,TRBD1,TRBV11-2,TRBJ2-1
CATSPTGGEKLFF,TGTGCCACCAGCCCCACGGGGGGAGAAAAACTGTTTTTT,many,-,TRBV15,TRBJ1-4